A selection of T cell receptor beta chains follows, all from one sample in a study of T-cell memory formation after mild COVID-19. TCRdb processed the 5' RACE reads anew with MiXCR; each CDR3 protein has one entry. Of approximately 440,000 distinct CDR3 sequences listed, around 20% are singletons. Sequenced input: PBMCs or a T cell subset sorted from them (not recorded which). All receptors derive from an adult woman who had mild COVID-19 (a few samples of this study predate the infection). Cell type and time point are not known. The conserved cysteine and the conserved F or W are not part of the CDR3 here. Each record gives: J gene, V gene, D gene, CDR3 protein. The D gene is left open where the match is weak.

J gene: TRBJ2-4; V gene: TRBV6-5; D gene: TRBD1; CDR3 protein: ASSALTGANIQY
J gene: TRBJ2-1; V gene: TRBV12-5; D gene: TRBD2; CDR3 protein: ASGLGWVTSPDEQF
J gene: TRBJ2-3; V gene: TRBV20-1; D gene: TRBD2; CDR3 protein: SALTAGGARDTQY
J gene: TRBJ2-7; V gene: TRBV20-1; D gene: TRBD2; CDR3 protein: SARDLAGVSYEQY
J gene: TRBJ1-5; V gene: TRBV20-1; D gene: .; CDR3 protein: SARDRHGRQPQH
J gene: TRBJ1-1; V gene: TRBV15; D gene: TRBD1; CDR3 protein: ATSRGDRGLTEAF
J gene: TRBJ2-5; V gene: TRBV12-3/TRBV12-4; D gene: .; CDR3 protein: ASSSPDQETQY
J gene: TRBJ1-5; V gene: TRBV24-1; D gene: TRBD1; CDR3 protein: ATSDRTGLSNQPQH
J gene: TRBJ1-1; V gene: TRBV6-5; D gene: .; CDR3 protein: ASTSDRDKLNTEAF
J gene: TRBJ1-2; V gene: TRBV2; D gene: TRBD1; CDR3 protein: ASSGGTEYYGYT
J gene: TRBJ2-5; V gene: TRBV12-3/TRBV12-4; D gene: TRBD1; CDR3 protein: ASSPRDREETQY
J gene: TRBJ2-3; V gene: TRBV5-1; D gene: .; CDR3 protein: ASSHLGGTADIDTQY
J gene: TRBJ2-3; V gene: TRBV4-1; D gene: .; CDR3 protein: ASSQTGLSTDTQY
J gene: TRBJ2-7; V gene: TRBV15; D gene: .; CDR3 protein: ATSSRDNGAYEQY
J gene: TRBJ2-5; V gene: TRBV24-1; D gene: TRBD2; CDR3 protein: ATSDLTSGGQETQY
J gene: TRBJ1-1; V gene: TRBV18; D gene: .; CDR3 protein: ASSLVKDTEAF
J gene: TRBJ2-2; V gene: TRBV6-6; D gene: .; CDR3 protein: ASSSMDANTGELF
J gene: TRBJ2-2; V gene: TRBV5-1; D gene: .; CDR3 protein: ASSLDSANTGELF
J gene: TRBJ2-7; V gene: TRBV20-1; D gene: TRBD2; CDR3 protein: SAPRAAGGWSYEQY
J gene: TRBJ1-1; V gene: TRBV4-1; D gene: .; CDR3 protein: ASSQREGNTEAF
J gene: TRBJ2-7; V gene: TRBV20-1; D gene: .; CDR3 protein: SARFYGYEQY
J gene: TRBJ1-3; V gene: TRBV9; D gene: TRBD1; CDR3 protein: ASSDGQGPGNTIY
J gene: TRBJ2-1; V gene: TRBV9; D gene: .; CDR3 protein: ASSVTPLALDEQF
J gene: TRBJ2-3; V gene: TRBV7-3; D gene: TRBD1; CDR3 protein: ASSRDRYTDTQY
J gene: TRBJ2-5; V gene: TRBV11-2; D gene: .; CDR3 protein: ASSPVYREQETQY
J gene: TRBJ1-3; V gene: TRBV2; D gene: TRBD1; CDR3 protein: ASSGARQGSGNTIY
J gene: TRBJ1-1; V gene: TRBV7-3; D gene: TRBD1; CDR3 protein: ASSSIGGLTEAF
J gene: TRBJ1-6; V gene: TRBV4-1; D gene: .; CDR3 protein: ASSQDPTGRSPLH
J gene: TRBJ2-1; V gene: TRBV7-8; D gene: TRBD2; CDR3 protein: ASSEPGLADNEQF
J gene: TRBJ1-1; V gene: TRBV4-3; D gene: .; CDR3 protein: ASSRTGQRNTEAF
J gene: TRBJ2-5; V gene: TRBV7-6; D gene: .; CDR3 protein: ASSRNAGASETQY
J gene: TRBJ2-5; V gene: TRBV12-3/TRBV12-4; D gene: TRBD2; CDR3 protein: ASSRTSLETQY
J gene: TRBJ2-3; V gene: TRBV7-2; D gene: .; CDR3 protein: ASSFGTFPSDTQY
J gene: TRBJ2-1; V gene: TRBV11-2; D gene: .; CDR3 protein: ASSFYSYNEQF
J gene: TRBJ1-2; V gene: TRBV19; D gene: .; CDR3 protein: ASTYRGNYGYT
J gene: TRBJ2-5; V gene: TRBV7-6; D gene: .; CDR3 protein: ASSLGWETQY
J gene: TRBJ2-3; V gene: TRBV13; D gene: TRBD2; CDR3 protein: ASSHPRLASTDTQY
J gene: TRBJ2-7; V gene: TRBV28; D gene: .; CDR3 protein: ASSPVSYEQY
J gene: TRBJ1-1; V gene: TRBV7-3; D gene: .; CDR3 protein: ASSKSQGIDTEAF
J gene: TRBJ2-3; V gene: TRBV5-1; D gene: .; CDR3 protein: ASSLDFSLGGADTQY
J gene: TRBJ2-7; V gene: TRBV6-2/TRBV6-3; D gene: TRBD2; CDR3 protein: ASSERESSYEQY
J gene: TRBJ1-4; V gene: TRBV4-1; D gene: .; CDR3 protein: ASSQVEGDEKLF
J gene: TRBJ1-2; V gene: TRBV12-3/TRBV12-4; D gene: .; CDR3 protein: ASSLGQIYT
J gene: TRBJ2-3; V gene: TRBV5-1; D gene: .; CDR3 protein: ASSLVRADTQY
J gene: TRBJ2-5; V gene: TRBV6-5; D gene: TRBD2; CDR3 protein: ASSRTSVQETQY
J gene: TRBJ1-2; V gene: TRBV7-2; D gene: TRBD1; CDR3 protein: ASSTSGGYGYT